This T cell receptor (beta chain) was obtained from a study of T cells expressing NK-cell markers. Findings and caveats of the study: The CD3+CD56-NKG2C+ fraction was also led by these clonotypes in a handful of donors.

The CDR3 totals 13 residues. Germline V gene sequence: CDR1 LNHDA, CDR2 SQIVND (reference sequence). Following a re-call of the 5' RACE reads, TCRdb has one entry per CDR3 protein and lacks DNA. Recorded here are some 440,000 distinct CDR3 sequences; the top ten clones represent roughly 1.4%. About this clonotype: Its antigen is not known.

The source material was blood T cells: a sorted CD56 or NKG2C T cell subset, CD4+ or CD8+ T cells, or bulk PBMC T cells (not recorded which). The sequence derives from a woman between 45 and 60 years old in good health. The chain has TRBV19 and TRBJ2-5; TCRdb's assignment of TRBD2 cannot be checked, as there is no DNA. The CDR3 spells CASSIEGLQTQYF.